This entry lists 19 T cell receptor beta chains sequenced from one sample in a study of blood T cell repertoires in COVID-19. The method was immunoSEQ multiplex PCR; TCRdb's version includes in-frame clones alone and lacks a portion of them. The table lists tens of thousands of clones, about 80% of them singletons. The sequenced sample consisted of peripheral blood. The receptors were sampled from a man between 65 and 85 years old who had recovered from COVID-19.

J is TRBJ1-2 and V is TRBV12-3 or TRBV12-4; 10 nucleotides line up with TRBD1. After removal of 6 bases from V and 6 bases from J, the junction contained 4 bases not matched to a gene. This CDR3 has 13 residues. For the CDR3, the DNA is TGTGCCAGCAGGAGACAGGGGGCAGATGGCTACACCTTC. This gives the protein CASRRQGADGYTF.

This clone was counted only a few times. The chain is built from TRBV24-1 and TRBJ2-2, with 9 bases matching TRBD1. The CDR3 loop spans 18 amino acids. CDR1 KGHDR and CDR2 SFDVKD come from the germline V gene. J lost 6 bases, V lost 4 bases, and 14 bases had no gene match. CDR3: CATSDRRGTGYVAGELFF. DNA of the CDR3: TGTGCCACCAGTGACCGCCGTGGGACAGGGTATGTAGCCGGGGAGCTGTTTTTT.

J is TRBJ2-1 and V is TRBV12-3 or TRBV12-4; 7 positions agree with TRBD2. The CDR3 extends over 13 amino acids. V trimming: 8 bases; J trimming: 4 bases; junction bases outside the gene matches: 5. The CDR3 is CASGEGRYNEQFF. CDR3 sequence (DNA): TGTGCCAGCGGGGAGGGTCGGTACAATGAGCAGTTCTTC.

This chain uses TRBV5-1 with TRBJ2-7, with 7 positions matching TRBD2. Germline CDR1 and CDR2: SGHRS and YFSETQ. The CDR3 is 15 residues long. V shed 4 bases, J shed 1 base, and the junction held 8 bases outside the gene matches. The CDR3 bases are TGCGCCAGCAGCGGTCGTCAGGGAGGGTCCTACGAGCAGTACTTC. This gives the protein CASSGRQGGSYEQYF.

This clone was recorded only once. This chain connects TRBV6-5 to TRBJ1-4; D uncertain. Trimming left V 0 bases short and J 0 bases short, with 5 bases between. The CDR3 consists of 15 residues. CDR1 and CDR2 from the germline V gene are MNHEY and SVGAGI. CDR3 DNA sequence: TGTGCCAGCAGTTACTCGGCTTCAACTAATGAAAAACTGTTTTTT. It is translated as CASSYSASTNEKLFF.

CDR3: CASSQAGGADYGYTF. The CDR3 DNA sequence: TGTGCCAGCAGCCAAGCCGGGGGAGCCGACTATGGCTACACCTTC. The genes are TRBV4-2 and TRBJ1-2; weak D call: TRBD1 (5 bases). The ends were cut back, 1 base at V and 3 bases at J, with 12 bases in the middle. CDR3 size: 15 residues. Germline V gene sequence: CDR1 LGHNA, CDR2 YNFKEQ.

The J gene is TRBJ1-2, the V gene TRBV4-3, with 9 positions matching TRBD1. V gave up 1 base and J gave up 7 bases; unmatched junction bases: 10. Looked up from germline, CDR1 is LGHNA and CDR2 is YSLEER. The CDR3 extends over 16 amino acids. The CDR3 DNA reads as TGCGCCAGCAGCCAAGGGACAGGGGTTAAGGCGTCTGGCTACACCTTC. Protein sequence: CASSQGTGVKASGYTF.

This sequence joins TRBV2 and TRBJ1-5; D remains ambiguous. V lost 3 bases and J lost 1, with 7 bases in between. CDR1 SNHLY and CDR2 FYNNEI come from the germline V gene. The CDR3 runs 14 residues. The CDR3 protein is CASSDGVSNQPQHF. The CDR3 bases are TGTGCCAGCAGTGACGGGGTCAGCAATCAGCCCCAGCATTTT.

The chain employs TRBV19 and TRBJ1-1, with TRBD1 matching over 9 bases. Looked up from germline, CDR1 is LNHDA and CDR2 is SQIVND (reference sequence). The V segment lost 1 base and the J segment 0 bases; nucleotides outside the gene matches: 9. The CDR3 is 18 residues long. CDR3 DNA sequence: TGTGCCAGTAGTATAGGGGGACAGGGAGGCTTCATGAACACTGAAGCTTTCTTT. This sequence encodes CASSIGGQGGFMNTEAFF. Filled out from reference TRBV19 and TRBJ1-1, the complete variable domain reads DGGITQSPKYLFRKEGQNVTLSCEQNLNHDAMYWYRQDPGQGLRLIYYSQIVNDFQKGDIAEGYSVSREKKESFPLTVTSAQKNPTAFYLCASSIGGQGGFMNTEAFFGQGTRLTVV.

V and J are TRBV30 and TRBJ2-2; possibly TRBD1 for D (6 bases). The V end lost 2 bases, the J end lost 5 bases, and 12 bases lay between the germline ends. From germline, CDR1 is GTSNPN and CDR2 SVGIG (reference sequence). This CDR3 region has 14 residues. CDR3 sequence: CAWSSTRGTGELFF. The CDR3 nucleotides read TGTGCCTGGAGTTCGACAAGGGGGACCGGGGAGCTGTTTTTT.

The genes are TRBV28 and TRBJ2-5; TRBD2 aligns across 12 bases. Germline values: CDR1 MDHEN, CDR2 SYDVKM. This CDR3 spans 14 amino acids. The junction had 3 bases not matched to a gene; V was cut back by 8 bases and J by 2 bases. The CDR3 DNA is TGTGCCAGCTCGCTAGCGGGAGGGCAAGAGACCCAGTACTTC. Its protein product is CASSLAGGQETQYF.

The chain uses TRBV9 and TRBJ2-1; TRBD2 is a possible D gene (6 bases). The CDR3 is 16 amino acids. Germline V gives CDR1 SGDLS, CDR2 YYNGEE. With 4 bases removed from V and 0 bases from J, the gap between germline ends came to 14 bases. CDR3 DNA: TGTGCCAGCAGCCCCCGGTGGAGGGACTCCTACAATGAGCAGTTCTTC. Its protein is CASSPRWRDSYNEQFF.

The J gene is TRBJ1-5, the V gene TRBV15; no firm D call. V was clipped by 0 bases and J by 1 base, with 13 bases between them. This CDR3 spans 17 amino acids. Germline CDR1 LNHNV, CDR2 YYDKDF (reference sequence). The CDR3: CATSRDRRGFSNQPQHF. CDR3 DNA sequence: TGTGCCACCAGCAGAGATCGGCGAGGGTTCAGCAATCAGCCCCAGCATTTT.

This clone was observed a handful of times. The chain combines TRBV6-5 with TRBJ1-4, with D maybe TRBD1 (5 bases). Germline V gene sequence: CDR1 MNHEY, CDR2 SVGAGI. CDR3 length: 13 amino acids. Trimming took 3 bases from V and 7 from J, leaving 9 bases between them. The CDR3 DNA is TGTGCCAGCAGTTATTGGCAGGGTGAAAAACTGTTTTTT. It is translated as CASSYWQGEKLFF.

The V gene is TRBV5-1, the J gene TRBJ1-1; 7 bases are shared with TRBD1. The junction had 7 bases not matched to a gene; V was cut back by 3 bases and J by 2 bases. Germline assignment: CDR1 SGHRS and CDR2 YFSETQ. The CDR3 loop spans 15 amino acids. The CDR3 sequence is CASSSLGQLNTEAFF. DNA for the CDR3: TGCGCCAGCAGCTCGCTGGGACAGCTTAACACTGAAGCTTTCTTT.

In this sample, this clone turned up a few times. This sequence joins TRBV13 and TRBJ2-7; the D gene is possibly TRBD2 (7 bases). Germline V CDR1 and CDR2: PRHDT, FYEKMQ (reference sequence). The CDR3 spans 13 residues. The V gene lost 5 bases and the J gene lost 6 bases, with 14 bases spanning the gap. DNA of the CDR3: TGTGCCAGCAGCCCACCCGGGGGGCGCGAGCAGTACTTC. Encoded protein: CASSPPGGREQYF.

The chain has TRBV18 and TRBJ1-5; 8 nucleotides agree with TRBD1. From germline, CDR1 is KGHSH and CDR2 LQKENI. The CDR3 runs 13 residues. Trimming took 2 bases from V and 7 from J; bases not matched to a gene: 1. The CDR3 sequence: CASSPAGGQPQHF. In DNA form, the CDR3 reads TGTGCCAGCTCACCAGCAGGGGGCCAGCCCCAGCATTTT.

The gene calls are TRBV27 and TRBJ2-2; maybe TRBD2 (6 bases). Trimming shortened V by 6 bases and J by 6 bases, and 11 bases separated the two germline ends. The CDR3 contains 13 residues. From germline, CDR1 is MNHEY and CDR2 SMNVEV (reference sequence). CDR3 protein: CASRDRESGELFF. In DNA, the CDR3 is TGTGCCAGCAGGGACCGGGAGTCCGGGGAGCTGTTTTTT.

The chain uses TRBV7-8 and TRBJ2-7; possibly TRBD1 for D (6 bases). Germline V lookup: CDR1 SGHVS, CDR2 FQNEAQ. The CDR3 loop spans 15 amino acids. The ends were cut back, 4 bases at V and 6 bases at J, with 19 bases in the middle. The CDR3, as DNA: TGTGCCAGCAGCTCTAAATTGGGGGCCGGGTTCGAGCAGTACTTC. Its protein is CASSSKLGAGFEQYF.